The 25 T cell receptor beta chains below all came from one sample that was sequenced in a study of T-cell memory formation after mild COVID-19. TCRdb passed the 5' RACE reads through MiXCR, listing each CDR3 protein once. The sample contains hundreds of thousands of distinct CDR3 sequences, around 15% of which appear only once. Source material: PBMCs or a T cell subset sorted from them (not recorded which). These receptor sequences come from a man aged 18 to 30 who had mild COVID-19 (a few samples of this study predate the infection). Cell type and time point are not known.

The rearrangement links TRBV28 to TRBJ2-7; TRBD1 matches 7 bases. The length of the CDR3 is 13 residues. CDR1 and CDR2 (germline): MDHEN, SYDVKM. J gave up 5 bases and V 3 bases, and 4 bases lay outside the gene matches. The CDR3 coding sequence is TGTGCCAGCAGTTTGGGACAGTTGGACGAGCAGTACGTC. This translates into CASSLGQLDEQYV.

J is TRBJ2-1 and V is TRBV12-3 or TRBV12-4; TRBD2 is a possible D gene (6 bases). V lost 6 bases, J lost 1 base, and 13 bases lay in between. The CDR3 covers 15 residues. CDR3 in amino acids: CASSPRLVSYNEQFF. CDR3 DNA sequence: TGTGCCAGCAGCCCGAGACTAGTGTCCTACAATGAGCAGTTCTTC.

The chain is built from TRBV5-8 and TRBJ2-2; no definite D call. Trimming shortened V by 4 bases and J by 0 bases, and 13 bases separated the two germline ends. The CDR3 is 16 residues long. Looked up from germline, CDR1 is SGHTS and CDR2 is YDEGEE. As DNA, the CDR3 is TGTGCCAGCAGCCTCTGGGCACAGTCGAACACCGGGGAGCTGTTTTTT. This translates into CASSLWAQSNTGELFF.

A few counts support this clonotype. The CDR3 protein is CASSLARGRDTEAFF. CDR3 coding DNA: TGCGCCAGCAGCTTGGCCAGGGGGAGGGACACTGAAGCTTTCTTT. The chain links TRBV5-1 to TRBJ1-1; 7 positions agree with TRBD1. Per the germline V gene, CDR1 is SGHRS and CDR2 is YFSETQ. Trimming removed 0 bases from V and 3 bases from J; junction bases left unmatched: 5. The CDR3 spans 15 residues. The whole variable domain, remainder taken from reference TRBV5-1 and TRBJ1-1, is KAGVTQTPRYLIKTRGQQVTLSCSPISGHRSVSWYQQTPGQGLQFLFEYFSETQRNKGNFPGRFSGRQFSNSRSEMNVSTLELGDSALYLCASSLARGRDTEAFFGQGTRLTVV.

The V gene is TRBV7-9, the J gene TRBJ2-1; 11 positions agree with TRBD2. Germline loops: CDR1 SEHNR, CDR2 FQNEAQ (reference sequence). Unmatched junction bases numbered 9, after V lost 0 bases and J lost 8 bases. There are 17 residues in the CDR3. The CDR3 DNA reads as TGTGCCAGCAGCTTAGCGCTAGCGGGGGGTCAGGGCGATGAGCAGTTCTTC. Amino acids: CASSLALAGGQGDEQFF.

J is TRBJ2-7 and V is TRBV6-2 or TRBV6-3, with D possibly being TRBD1 (5 bases). CDR1 is MNHEY, CDR2 SVGEGT, per germline. This CDR3 contains 13 residues. Trimming removed 6 bases at V and 6 bases at J, with 15 bases between. DNA for the CDR3: TGTGCCAGCAGCAGAAATCAGGGCCCCGAGCAGTACGTC. This encodes CASSRNQGPEQYV.

The V and J genes are TRBV10-3 and TRBJ2-1; 8 bases are shared with TRBD2. There are 14 residues in the CDR3. With 4 bases clipped from V and 5 bases from J, the junction kept 4 bases outside the gene matches. Germline V gives CDR1 ENHRY, CDR2 SYGVKD. Written as DNA, the CDR3 is TGTGCCATCAGTGGCCGGGGGGGAGACAATGAGCAGTTCTTC. This gives the protein CAISGRGGDNEQFF.

The chain links TRBV27 to TRBJ1-1; D perhaps matches TRBD1 (5 bases). This CDR3 is built from 15 residues. Trimming shortened V by 1 base and J by 0 bases, and 9 bases separated the two germline ends. Germline V lookup: CDR1 MNHEY, CDR2 SMNVEV (reference sequence). CDR3 region: CASSLWGRVNTEAFF. The CDR3 DNA reads as TGTGCCAGCAGTTTATGGGGACGGGTGAACACTGAAGCTTTCTTT.

The V and J genes are TRBV12-3 or TRBV12-4 and TRBJ1-2; D not resolved. V was cut by 2 bases and J by 7 bases, with 8 bases left in between. The CDR3 loop spans 12 amino acids. The CDR3 nucleotides are TGTGCCAGCAGTTTATCGGGGAGTGGCTACACCTTC. This sequence encodes CASSLSGSGYTF.

This clonotype was counted many times. The genes are TRBV4-3 and TRBJ2-7; a weak D match, TRBD2 (5 bases). The V gene lost 4 bases and the J gene lost 4 bases, with 11 bases spanning the gap. There are 13 residues in the CDR3. Germline V gene data show CDR1 as LGHNA and CDR2 as YSLEER. CDR3 sequence (DNA): TGCGCCAGCAGCCCGCGAGGAGGATACGAGCAGTACTTC. Translation gives CASSPRGGYEQYF.

The chain carries TRBV6-2 or TRBV6-3 and TRBJ2-5, with a tentative D call TRBD2 (6 bases). V gave up 0 bases and J gave up 5 bases, with 19 bases separating them. Germline assignment: CDR1 MNHEY and CDR2 SVGEGT. CDR3 size: 17 residues. In DNA, the CDR3 is TGTGCCAGCAGTTACTCGAAGCAGGGAGGAGTTGTCGAGACCCAGTACTTC. Translating gives CASSYSKQGGVVETQYF.

At least ten counts were recorded for this clonotype. The chain recombines TRBV9 with TRBJ2-5, with D perhaps assigned TRBD1 or TRBD2 (6 bases each). V dropped 0 bases and J dropped 4 bases, with 13 bases sitting between them. In germline, CDR1 is SGDLS, CDR2 YYNGEE. The CDR3 totals 15 residues. This CDR3 is CASSVALGGAETQYF. CDR3 nucleotides: TGTGCCAGCAGCGTAGCTTTGGGGGGCGCAGAGACCCAGTACTTC.

This chain joins TRBV6-6 and TRBJ2-1; 9 bases are shared with TRBD2. The CDR3 totals 13 residues. Germline CDR1 MNHNY, CDR2 SVGAGI (reference sequence). Trimming at V came to 6 bases and at J to 11 bases, leaving 8 bases not matched to a gene. In nucleotides, the CDR3 is TGTGCCAGCAGGGCGGGGGGGAGTTCACAGCAGTTCTTC. Its protein is CASRAGGSSQQFF.

The chain uses TRBV11-1 and TRBJ2-5, with 8 nucleotides matching TRBD1. V was pared by 5 bases and J by 2 bases, with 10 bases of the junction left unmatched. The CDR3 has 16 amino acids. Per germline, CDR1 SGHAT and CDR2 FQDESV (reference sequence). The DNA of the CDR3 is TGTGCCAGCAGCCCAGGGTCGACAGGGGAACAAGAGACCCAGTACTTC. This translates into CASSPGSTGEQETQYF.

The chain has TRBV20-1 and TRBJ2-5; 13 bases are shared with TRBD2. Germline V gene lookup returns CDR1 DFQATT and CDR2 SNEGSKA (reference sequence). The CDR3 runs 16 residues. The V and J ends lost 1 base and 5 bases, in that order; junction bases with no gene match: 7. The CDR3: CSARGDQGLAGETQYF. As DNA, the CDR3 is TGCAGTGCTAGAGGGGATCAGGGACTAGCGGGGGAGACCCAGTACTTC.

The chain employs TRBV7-2 and TRBJ2-5, with TRBD2 matching 8 bases. CDR1 SGHTA and CDR2 FQGNSA come from the germline V gene. The V and J ends lost 2 bases and 7 bases, in that order; junction bases with no gene match: 12. This CDR3 is 16 amino acids long. CDR3 DNA sequence: TGTGCCAGCAGCTTACGGGGAGCGGGGGCTTTTGGGACCCAGTACTTC. It translates to CASSLRGAGAFGTQYF.

The sample holds a few counts of this clonotype. The V and J genes are TRBV20-1 and TRBJ2-7, with a tentative D call TRBD2 (6 bases). The V end lost 1 base, the J end lost 8 bases, and 15 bases lay between the germline ends. The CDR3 length is 13 residues. The germline V gene encodes CDR1 DFQATT and CDR2 SNEGSKA (reference sequence). CDR3 nucleotides: TGCAGTGCTAGAGGGGGGACTTTCATCCAGCAGTACGTC. It translates to CSARGGTFIQQYV.

The rearrangement links TRBV3-1 to TRBJ2-3; no firm D call. V was cut by 1 base and J by 6 bases, with 23 bases left in between. The CDR3 consists of 18 residues. The germline CDR1 and CDR2 sequences are LGHDT and YNNKEL (reference sequence). DNA for the CDR3: TGTGCCAGCAGCCAAGCGGATATCGTGTTCCTGGCAAGCGATACGCAGTATTTT. This sequence encodes CASSQADIVFLASDTQYF.

The rearrangement joins TRBV4-3 to TRBJ2-5; D uncertain. The V end was cut by 0 bases, the J end by 5 bases, with 7 bases between. In germline, CDR1 is LGHNA, CDR2 YSLEER. The CDR3 consists of 13 residues. The CDR3 loop is CASSQDAWETQYF. CDR3 nucleotides: TGCGCCAGCAGCCAAGATGCGTGGGAGACCCAGTACTTC.

The sample holds many counts of this clonotype. This rearrangement joins TRBV5-1 to TRBJ2-5; D not resolved. Between the trimmed V and J ends, which lost 0 bases and 1 base, there was a span of 13 bases. Germline V gene data show CDR1 as SGHRS and CDR2 as YFSETQ. This CDR3 region has 16 residues. The CDR3 protein is CASSLDVQKTQETQYF. The CDR3 nucleotides read TGCGCCAGCAGCTTGGATGTTCAGAAAACCCAAGAGACCCAGTACTTC.

This clonotype was observed at least ten times. The chain combines TRBV24-1 with TRBJ2-7; D may be TRBD1 (6 bases). Trimming took 8 bases from V and 0 from J, leaving 10 bases between them. Germline-derived CDR1 and CDR2 are KGHDR and SFDVKD. CDR3 length equals 13 residues. As DNA, the CDR3 is TGTGCCACCAAAGACAGGTTCTCCTACGAGCAGTACTTC. It translates to CATKDRFSYEQYF.

This chain connects TRBV15 to TRBJ2-3, with D unresolved. Trimming took 0 bases from V and 2 from J, leaving 9 bases between them. This CDR3 has 15 amino acids. CDR1 is LNHNV, CDR2 YYDKDF, per germline (reference sequence). CDR3 region: CATSRDRQVTDTQYF. CDR3 nucleotides: TGTGCCACCAGCAGAGATAGGCAGGTCACAGATACGCAGTATTTT. Drawing the rest from reference TRBV15 and TRBJ2-3, the complete variable domain is DAMVIQNPRYQVTQFGKPVTLSCSQTLNHNVMYWYQQKSSQAPKLLFHYYDKDFNNEADTPDNFQSRRPNTSFCFLDIRSPGLGDTAMYLCATSRDRQVTDTQYFGPGTRLTVL.

The chain recombines TRBV18 with TRBJ2-3, with 9 bases that match TRBD2. The V and J ends lost 0 bases and 8 bases, in that order; junction bases with no gene match: 12. Per germline, CDR1 KGHSH and CDR2 LQKENI. The CDR3 is 17 amino acids. The CDR3: CASSPPAPAGGRGTQYF. The CDR3, as DNA: TGTGCCAGCTCACCACCGGCTCCAGCGGGGGGCCGGGGTACGCAGTATTTT.

This chain links TRBV20-1 with TRBJ1-2, with D possibly being TRBD1 (6 bases). Germline CDR1 and CDR2: DFQATT and SNEGSKA (reference sequence). This CDR3 has 16 amino acids. V lost 7 bases and J lost 5, with 26 bases in between. The CDR3 protein is CSGLRDRQKRGYGYTF. The CDR3 coding sequence is TGCAGTGGCCTCCGGGACCGCCAAAAGAGGGGGTATGGCTACACCTTC.

V usage is TRBV6-5 and J usage is TRBJ2-5; D perhaps matches TRBD2 (5 bases). Trimming removed 5 bases from V and 3 bases from J, with 22 bases in between. Germline V gene data show CDR1 as MNHEY and CDR2 as SVGAGI. The CDR3 totals 17 residues. The CDR3 DNA reads as TGTGCCAGCAGTAACCCTTCCACAGCGGCGGCCGAAGAGACCCAGTACTTC. Amino acid sequence: CASSNPSTAAAEETQYF.